These T cell receptor beta chains were read from a single sample in a study of early stage breast cancer tumors. Assay: immunoSEQ multiplex PCR; the TCRdb copy retains only in-frame clones and omits some. The sample yields approximately 30,000 clones, 50% to 75% seen once. Sample: breast tumor tissue. Receptors originate from a person in their fifties with breast cancer. CDR3s include the opening cysteine and the closing phenylalanine or tryptophan. A D gene is named only where the DNA matches it firmly. Rows may omit the clone size; those that give it use once, few, many or a size class.

D: -; V: TRBV30; size: few; J: TRBJ1-3; DNA: TGTGCCTGGAGTCCCGACCTCCGACTCTCTGGAAACACCATATATTTT; CDR3: CAWSPDLRLSGNTIYF
D: -; V: TRBV30; size: -; J: TRBJ2-7; DNA: TGTGCCGTCCGAGGGACCCTCCTTTACGAGCAGTACTTC; CDR3: CAVRGTLLYEQYF
D: -; V: TRBV11-2; size: -; J: TRBJ1-2; DNA: TGTGCCAGCAGCTTAGGCCGGGACGGCTCCCGGGACGGCTACACCTTC; CDR3: CASSLGRDGSRDGYTF
D: -; V: TRBV19; size: once; J: TRBJ1-3; DNA: TGTGCCAGTAGTCGGACGGAAGGAAACACCATATATTTT; CDR3: CASSRTEGNTIYF
D: TRBD2; V: TRBV2; size: -; J: TRBJ2-3; DNA: TGTGCCAGCAGGGCGCTGACTAGCGGAACAGATACGCAGTATTTT; CDR3: CASRALTSGTDTQYF
D: -; V: TRBV5-3; size: few; J: TRBJ1-2; DNA: TGTGCCAGAAGCTTGCCCGCGGGGACGCGGGGATATGGCTACACCTTC; CDR3: CARSLPAGTRGYGYTF
D: TRBD1; V: TRBV11-1; size: -; J: TRBJ2-4; DNA: TGTGCCAGCAGCCACAGGGGGAGTAGCGCCAAAAACATTCAGTACTTC; CDR3: CASSHRGSSAKNIQYF
D: -; V: TRBV9; size: -; J: TRBJ2-5; DNA: TGTGCCAGCAGCGTAGGATCCACGCTTCGGGAGACCCAGTACTTC; CDR3: CASSVGSTLRETQYF
D: -; V: TRBV7-9; size: -; J: TRBJ1-1; DNA: TGTGCCAGCATCATATGGAGGGGGAAGAACACTGAAGCTTTCTTT; CDR3: CASIIWRGKNTEAFF
D: -; V: TRBV7-2; size: -; J: TRBJ2-1; DNA: TGTGCCAGCAGCTTAGCCACAGGAAAGGGTGAGCAGTTCTTC; CDR3: CASSLATGKGEQFF
D: -; V: TRBV7-8; size: -; J: TRBJ2-7; DNA: TGTGCCAGCAGCTTAGCCGGGGGACTCTCCTACGAGCAGTACTTC; CDR3: CASSLAGGLSYEQYF
D: TRBD1; V: TRBV28; size: -; J: TRBJ1-2; DNA: TGTGCCAGCAGCCAAGACAGGGCCTATGGCTACACCTTC; CDR3: CASSQDRAYGYTF
D: -; V: TRBV5-8; size: -; J: TRBJ1-4; DNA: TGTGCCAGCACCGGACTTCGTGGTGAAAAACTGTTTTTT; CDR3: CASTGLRGEKLFF
D: TRBD2; V: TRBV15; size: -; J: TRBJ2-1; DNA: TGTGCCACCAGTCACGAGCGGGAGAGTAGTGAGCAGTTCTTC; CDR3: CATSHERESSEQFF
D: -; V: TRBV27; size: -; J: TRBJ1-2; DNA: TGTGCCAGCAGTTTATCCTCGGGGGCGGTCTATGGCTACACCTTC; CDR3: CASSLSSGAVYGYTF
D: TRBD2; V: TRBV11-2; size: -; J: TRBJ2-3; DNA: TGTGCCAGCAGCGAACTAGCGGGAGCTTACGCTACGCAGTATTTT; CDR3: CASSELAGAYATQYF
D: -; V: TRBV5-1; size: medium-sized; J: TRBJ1-4; DNA: TGCGCCAGCAGGCCGACAGTTGCAACTAATGAAAAACTGTTTTTT; CDR3: CASRPTVATNEKLFF
D: TRBD2; V: TRBV9; size: -; J: TRBJ2-1; DNA: TGTGCCAGCAGCGTAGAGGCTAGCGGGAGTAATGAGCAGTTCTTC; CDR3: CASSVEASGSNEQFF
D: TRBD1; V: TRBV4-1; size: few; J: TRBJ2-3; DNA: TGCGCCAGCAGCCTCCGGGACAGGGGAAGCACAGATACGCAGTATTTT; CDR3: CASSLRDRGSTDTQYF
D: -; V: TRBV5-1; size: -; J: TRBJ2-5; DNA: TGCGCCAGCAGGAGTCAGGGGACCCAGTACTTC; CDR3: CASRSQGTQYF
D: -; V: TRBV6-1; size: -; J: TRBJ2-3; DNA: TGTGCCAGCAGTGAATTTTGGGGGCAAGGAGATACGCAGTATTTT; CDR3: CASSEFWGQGDTQYF
D: TRBD1; V: TRBV6-5; size: medium-sized; J: TRBJ1-1; DNA: TGTGCCAGCAGTCCCGGACAGGGGAGTGAAGCTTTCTTT; CDR3: CASSPGQGSEAFF
D: -; V: TRBV4-2; size: -; J: TRBJ2-6; DNA: TGTGCCAGCAGCCTGATGACAGGCCCAGGGAGGGGGGCCAACGTCCTGACTTTC; CDR3: CASSLMTGPGRGANVLTF
D: TRBD2; V: TRBV4-2; size: -; J: TRBJ2-7; DNA: TGTGCCAGCAGCCAAGATGAGTATCGGCTAGCGGGGCCCTACGAGCAGTACTTC; CDR3: CASSQDEYRLAGPYEQYF
D: -; V: TRBV5-4; size: -; J: TRBJ1-5; DNA: TGTGCCAGCAGCGCCCGGGGTAGCAATCAGCCCCAGCATTTT; CDR3: CASSARGSNQPQHF
D: TRBD2; V: TRBV4-1; size: -; J: TRBJ2-7; DNA: TGCGCCAGCAGCCAAGAGGTGACTAGCGTCACCTACGAGCAGTACTTC; CDR3: CASSQEVTSVTYEQYF
D: -; V: TRBV5-1; size: -; J: TRBJ2-2; DNA: TGCGCCAGCAGCTTGGCCTTGGGAGCTACGAACACCGGGGAGCTGTTTTTT; CDR3: CASSLALGATNTGELFF
D: -; V: TRBV28; size: -; J: TRBJ1-3; DNA: TGTGCCAGCAGTGGGGCTGGAAACACCATATATTTT; CDR3: CASSGAGNTIYF
D: -; V: TRBV19; size: few; J: TRBJ1-1; DNA: TGTGCCAGTAGATATAGTTCGGGGAACACTGAAGCTTTCTTT; CDR3: CASRYSSGNTEAFF
D: -; V: TRBV19; size: few; J: TRBJ2-2; DNA: TGTGCCAGTCTACCGGGACCAACGAACACCGGGGAGCTGTTTTTT; CDR3: CASLPGPTNTGELFF
D: TRBD2; V: TRBV6-1; size: few; J: TRBJ2-1; DNA: TGTGCCAGCAGTGGGGGGACTAGCGGGAGTGCCCCGCCTGAGCAGTTCTTC; CDR3: CASSGGTSGSAPPEQFF
D: -; V: TRBV13; size: -; J: TRBJ1-2; DNA: TGTGCCAGAAAGGACGGACTTCACACCTTC; CDR3: CARKDGLHTF
D: -; V: TRBV7-9; size: medium-sized; J: TRBJ2-5; DNA: TGTGCCAGCAGCCATACCCATCGACAGGTCCAGACCCAGTACTTC; CDR3: CASSHTHRQVQTQYF
D: -; V: TRBV30; size: -; J: TRBJ2-1; DNA: TGTGCCTGGAGTGTACTGGCGCGGCTAGCGTTTAATGAGCAGTTCTTC; CDR3: CAWSVLARLAFNEQFF
D: -; V: TRBV6-6; size: few; J: TRBJ2-3; DNA: TGTGCCAGCAATCAAGGCGGTGAAGCAGATACGCAGTATTTT; CDR3: CASNQGGEADTQYF
D: -; V: TRBV7-9; size: -; J: TRBJ2-1; DNA: TGTGCCAGCAGCCAAGATCTCGGCTTTAGCTCCTACAATGAGCAGTTCTTC; CDR3: CASSQDLGFSSYNEQFF
D: -; V: TRBV19; size: few; J: TRBJ2-5; DNA: TGTGCCAGTAGTGACACTGTTGGCGGAGAGACCCAGTACTTC; CDR3: CASSDTVGGETQYF
D: -; V: TRBV18; size: many; J: TRBJ2-2; DNA: TGTGCCAGCTCACCAATGGCACCCACCGGGGAGCTGTTTTTT; CDR3: CASSPMAPTGELFF
D: TRBD2; V: TRBV7-2; size: -; J: TRBJ2-2; DNA: TGTGCCAGCAGCTTCTCAAGCGGGAGCGGCACCGGGGAGCTGTTTTTT; CDR3: CASSFSSGSGTGELFF
D: -; V: TRBV11-1; size: -; J: TRBJ1-2; DNA: TGTGCCAGCAGCTTAGGCACAGGGTTGGGCTACACCTTC; CDR3: CASSLGTGLGYTF
D: TRBD2; V: TRBV28; size: -; J: TRBJ2-7; DNA: TGTGCCAGCAGTTTGGGGGGACTAGCGGGGCTCTACGAGCAGTACTTC; CDR3: CASSLGGLAGLYEQYF
D: -; V: TRBV9; size: -; J: TRBJ2-5; DNA: TGTGCCAGCAGCGAGGTCGGAGGGACCCAGTACTTC; CDR3: CASSEVGGTQYF
D: -; V: TRBV6-1; size: -; J: TRBJ2-5; DNA: TGTGCCAGCAGTGAAAGTAACCTGCGTGGGGCCCAGTACTTC; CDR3: CASSESNLRGAQYF
D: -; V: TRBV6-6; size: medium-sized; J: TRBJ2-7; DNA: TGTGCCAGCAGACACGACAGCGCAAACTCCTACGAGCAGTACTTC; CDR3: CASRHDSANSYEQYF
D: TRBD2; V: TRBV5-1; size: -; J: TRBJ2-5; DNA: TGCGCCAGCAGCTTGGGAGGGCTAGCGGGAGGGCCGGGGCAGTACTTC; CDR3: CASSLGGLAGGPGQYF
D: TRBD1; V: TRBV5-6; size: -; J: TRBJ1-2; DNA: TGTGCCAGCAGCTTGGCCCCGGGACAGGGAAGTGGCTACACCTTC; CDR3: CASSLAPGQGSGYTF
D: -; V: TRBV9; size: few; J: TRBJ2-2; DNA: TGTGCCAGCAGGGATAATAGTGCCCGGGGCACCGGGGAGCTGTTTTTT; CDR3: CASRDNSARGTGELFF
D: TRBD2; V: TRBV7-6; size: once; J: TRBJ2-1; DNA: TGTGCCAGCAGCCGACTAGCGGCCAATGAGCAGTTCTTC; CDR3: CASSRLAANEQFF
D: -; V: TRBV6-5; size: -; J: TRBJ2-7; DNA: TGTGCCAGCAGTTACTCGTCCAGCAAACTATATTACGAGCAGTACTTC; CDR3: CASSYSSSKLYYEQYF
D: -; V: TRBV10-3; size: -; J: TRBJ1-5; DNA: TGTGCCATCAAGGAGGGCAGCAATCAGCCCCAGCATTTT; CDR3: CAIKEGSNQPQHF
D: -; V: TRBV7-6; size: -; J: TRBJ1-1; DNA: TGTGCCAGCAGCTTAGGAGTCGACGGCACTGAAGCTTTCTTT; CDR3: CASSLGVDGTEAFF
D: TRBD1; V: TRBV5-1; size: -; J: TRBJ2-5; DNA: TGCGCCAGCAGAACCGGGACAGGGAGAGGTCAAGAGACCCAGTACTTC; CDR3: CASRTGTGRGQETQYF
D: TRBD1; V: TRBV6-5; size: -; J: TRBJ2-5; DNA: TGTGCCAGCAGTCCTTGGACAGGGGGCAGTGAGACCCAGTACTTC; CDR3: CASSPWTGGSETQYF